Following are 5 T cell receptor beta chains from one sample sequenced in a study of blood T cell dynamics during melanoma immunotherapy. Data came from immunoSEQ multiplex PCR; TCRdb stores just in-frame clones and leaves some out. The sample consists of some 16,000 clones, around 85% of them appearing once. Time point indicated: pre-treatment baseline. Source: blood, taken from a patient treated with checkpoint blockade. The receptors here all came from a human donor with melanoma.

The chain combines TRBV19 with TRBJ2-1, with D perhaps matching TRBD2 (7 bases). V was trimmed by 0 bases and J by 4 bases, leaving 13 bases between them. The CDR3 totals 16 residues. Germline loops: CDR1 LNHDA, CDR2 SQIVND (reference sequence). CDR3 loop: CASSIDGRGGYNEQFF. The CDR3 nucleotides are TGTGCCAGTAGTATAGATGGAAGGGGGGGTTACAATGAGCAGTTCTTC. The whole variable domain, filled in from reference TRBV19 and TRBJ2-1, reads DGGITQSPKYLFRKEGQNVTLSCEQNLNHDAMYWYRQDPGQGLRLIYYSQIVNDFQKGDIAEGYSVSREKKESFPLTVTSAQKNPTAFYLCASSIDGRGGYNEQFFGPGTRLTVL.

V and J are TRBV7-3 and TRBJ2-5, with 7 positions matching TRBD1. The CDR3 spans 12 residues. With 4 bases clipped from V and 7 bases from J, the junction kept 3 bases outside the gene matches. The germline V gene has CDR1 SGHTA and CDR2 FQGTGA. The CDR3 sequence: CASSSGGGTQYF. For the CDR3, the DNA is TGTGCCAGCAGCTCAGGGGGTGGGACCCAGTACTTC.

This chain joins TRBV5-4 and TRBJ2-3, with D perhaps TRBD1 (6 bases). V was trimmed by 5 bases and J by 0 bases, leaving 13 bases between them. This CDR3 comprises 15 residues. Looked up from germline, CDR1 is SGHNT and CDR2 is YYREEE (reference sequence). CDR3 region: CASSTQGQSTDTQYF. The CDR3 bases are TGTGCCAGCAGTACCCAAGGACAGAGCACAGATACGCAGTATTTT.

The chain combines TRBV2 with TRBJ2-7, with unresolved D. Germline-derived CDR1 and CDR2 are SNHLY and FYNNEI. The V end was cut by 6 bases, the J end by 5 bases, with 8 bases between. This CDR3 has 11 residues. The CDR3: CASRGMHEQYF. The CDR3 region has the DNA TGTGCCAGCAGGGGCATGCACGAGCAGTACTTC.

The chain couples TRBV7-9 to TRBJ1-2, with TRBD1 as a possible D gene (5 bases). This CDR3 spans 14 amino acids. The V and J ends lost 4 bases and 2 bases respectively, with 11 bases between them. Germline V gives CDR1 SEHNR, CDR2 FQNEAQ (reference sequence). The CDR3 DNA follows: TGTGCCAGCAGCTCACGACAGTCCAACTATGGCTACACCTTC. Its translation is CASSSRQSNYGYTF.